The 20 T cell receptor beta chains in this list originate from one sample, sequenced in a study of cytomegalovirus exposure and HLA in healthy donors (TCRdb year 2017). The library was generated by the immunoSEQ multiplex PCR assay. The multiplex PCR relied on a mix of 60 forward primers for TCR Vbeta segments and 13 reverse primers for TCR Jbeta segments. The source is immuneACCESS, and TCRdb retained only in-frame sequences with V and J called. Part of the clones is not carried over; for the studies checked, unresolved V genes explain less than half of this, and the remainder is unexplained. Present in this sample are roughly 100,000 clones, 63% of which were seen just once. The ten top clones hold about 4.9% of the sample. The specimen was PBMCs. The receptors stem from a human donor in good health.

This clone was counted a few times. The rearrangement uses TRBV6-4 and TRBJ2-3, with D uncertain. V lost 2 bases and J 1 base, leaving 13 bases between the germline ends. This CDR3 is built from 16 residues. Germline CDR1 is MRHNA and CDR2 is SNTAGT. In nucleotides, the CDR3 is TGTGCCAGCAGTGACACCACCCTGAGCGGCACAGATACGCAGTATTTT. This gives the protein CASSDTTLSGTDTQYF.

CDR3 amino acids: CASSFLASGRATSRTDTQYF. The CDR3 nucleotides read TGTGCCAGCAGCTTTCTCGCTAGCGGGAGGGCGACATCACGCACAGATACGCAGTATTTT. This chain connects TRBV7-8 to TRBJ2-3; 12 positions match TRBD2. In germline, CDR1 is SGHVS, CDR2 FQNEAQ. With 3 bases clipped from V and 1 base from J, the junction kept 14 bases outside the gene matches. The CDR3 loop spans 20 amino acids.

This sequence joins TRBV15 and TRBJ2-3, with TRBD2 matching over 9 bases. The CDR3 covers 15 residues. CDR1 and CDR2 (germline): LNHNV, YYDKDF (reference sequence). V shed 5 bases and J 2 bases; nucleotides not matched to a gene: 5. The chain's CDR3 is CATSSRTSDTDTQYF. Here the CDR3 DNA reads TGTGCCACCAGCTCAAGGACTAGCGACACAGATACGCAGTATTTT. Supplemented by reference TRBV15 and TRBJ2-3, the full variable domain reads DAMVIQNPRYQVTQFGKPVTLSCSQTLNHNVMYWYQQKSSQAPKLLFHYYDKDFNNEADTPDNFQSRRPNTSFCFLDIRSPGLGDTAMYLCATSSRTSDTDTQYFGPGTRLTVL.

This clone was found a few times. The J gene is TRBJ2-2, the V gene TRBV13; a possible D gene is TRBD1 (6 bases). Trimming removed 2 bases from V and 6 bases from J, with 16 bases in between. From germline, CDR1 is PRHDT and CDR2 FYEKMQ (reference sequence). This CDR3 is 16 amino acids long. As DNA, the CDR3 is TGTGCCAGCAGCTTATCCCGCCATAGGGGGTCCGGGGAGCTGTTTTTT. This sequence encodes CASSLSRHRGSGELFF.

The V gene is TRBV4-2, the J gene TRBJ2-2; tentative D call: TRBD1 (5 bases). This CDR3 contains 15 residues. The germline gives CDR1 LGHNA, CDR2 YNFKEQ. V was cut by 4 bases and J by 4 bases, with 13 bases left in between. The CDR3 loop is CASSRRQLGTGELFF. The CDR3 region has the DNA TGTGCCAGCAGCCGCCGACAGCTAGGCACCGGGGAGCTGTTTTTT.

The chain couples TRBV15 to TRBJ2-3; TRBD1 is a possible D gene (5 bases). V was cut by 8 bases and J by 2 bases, with 14 bases left in between. This CDR3 spans 14 amino acids. Germline V gene lookup returns CDR1 LNHNV and CDR2 YYDKDF (reference sequence). The CDR3 here is CATRKGAPTDTQYF. The CDR3 coding sequence is TGTGCCACCCGGAAAGGGGCACCCACAGATACGCAGTATTTT. Together with reference TRBV15 and TRBJ2-3, the CDR3 gives the full variable domain: DAMVIQNPRYQVTQFGKPVTLSCSQTLNHNVMYWYQQKSSQAPKLLFHYYDKDFNNEADTPDNFQSRRPNTSFCFLDIRSPGLGDTAMYLCATRKGAPTDTQYFGPGTRLTVL.

This clone appeared a few times. The chain is built from TRBV19 and TRBJ2-1; 12 bases are a match to TRBD2. The CDR3 extends over 16 amino acids. V shed 4 bases and J 5 bases; nucleotides not matched to a gene: 6. The V gene's germline CDR1 is LNHDA and CDR2 SQIVND (reference sequence). DNA of the CDR3: TGTGCCAGTAGTAAGGCTAGCGGGAGGGCCCACAATGAGCAGTTCTTC. It translates to CASSKASGRAHNEQFF. The complete variable domain, with remaining parts taken from reference TRBV19 and TRBJ2-1, reads DGGITQSPKYLFRKEGQNVTLSCEQNLNHDAMYWYRQDPGQGLRLIYYSQIVNDFQKGDIAEGYSVSREKKESFPLTVTSAQKNPTAFYLCASSKASGRAHNEQFFGPGTRLTVL.

This clone was observed a few times. V gene TRBV19 combines with J gene TRBJ2-1; D may be TRBD1 (6 bases). V was pared by 5 bases and J by 12 bases, with 14 bases between. Germline values: CDR1 LNHDA, CDR2 SQIVND (reference sequence). The CDR3 length is 12 residues. The CDR3 DNA follows: TGTGCCAGTAGTTCAGGGGATTTGGGGCAGTTCTTC. Its translation: CASSSGDLGQFF. Variable domain in full (rest from reference TRBV19 and TRBJ2-1): DGGITQSPKYLFRKEGQNVTLSCEQNLNHDAMYWYRQDPGQGLRLIYYSQIVNDFQKGDIAEGYSVSREKKESFPLTVTSAQKNPTAFYLCASSSGDLGQFFGPGTRLTVL.

The rearrangement uses TRBV7-6 and TRBJ1-1; no clear D. The germline CDR1 and CDR2 sequences are SGHVS and FNYEAQ. This CDR3 region has 17 residues. The ends were cut back, 5 bases at V and 0 bases at J, with 19 bases in the middle. Here the CDR3 reads CASSPRGAFSMNTEAFF. CDR3 nucleotides: TGTGCCAGCAGCCCAAGAGGCGCCTTTTCAATGAACACTGAAGCTTTCTTT.

The chain couples TRBV4-1 to TRBJ1-5; 9 bases agree with TRBD1. This CDR3 has 16 residues. CDR1 is MGHRA and CDR2 is YSYEKL in the germline V gene. The ends lost 3 bases at V and 4 bases at J; junction bases unmatched: 7. The CDR3 DNA reads as TGCGCCAGCAGCCAGGGAGCCGGGACAGGGAATCAGCCCCAGCATTTT. This gives the protein CASSQGAGTGNQPQHF.

The rearrangement uses TRBV25-1 and TRBJ2-2; no firm D call. Germline CDR1 is MGHDK and CDR2 is SYGVNS. The CDR3 is 14 residues long. The ends were cut back, 7 bases at V and 4 bases at J, with 13 bases in the middle. Here the CDR3 DNA reads TGTGCCAGCACTCATTCCCGGGTCACCGGGGAGCTGTTTTTT. As protein: CASTHSRVTGELFF. Together with reference TRBV25-1 and TRBJ2-2, the CDR3 gives the full variable domain: EADIYQTPRYLVIGTGKKITLECSQTMGHDKMYWYQQDPGMELHLIHYSYGVNSTEKGDLSSESTVSRIRTEHFPLTLESARPSHTSQYLCASTHSRVTGELFFGEGSRLTVL.

The CDR3 reads CASSVGLAGSGNEQFF. CDR3 nucleotides: TGTGCCAGCAGCGTAGGTCTAGCGGGGAGTGGTAATGAGCAGTTCTTC. This sequence joins TRBV9 and TRBJ2-1, with TRBD2 identical over 9 bases. The germline V gene encodes CDR1 SGDLS and CDR2 YYNGEE. The V and J ends lost 0 bases and 7 bases, in that order; junction bases with no gene match: 8. CDR3 size: 16 residues.

This clone was observed a few times. DNA for the CDR3: TGTGCCAGCAGTCCAAGGACTAGCAGTAATGAGCAGTTCTTC. Its translation is CASSPRTSSNEQFF. The rearrangement uses TRBV28 and TRBJ2-1; 8 bases match TRBD2. CDR1 is MDHEN, CDR2 SYDVKM, per germline. The CDR3 consists of 14 residues. The V gene end was trimmed by 5 bases and the J gene end by 7 bases; junction bases not matched to a gene: 7.

The rearrangement uses TRBV28 and TRBJ2-3, with 8 positions matching TRBD2. Germline assignment: CDR1 MDHEN and CDR2 SYDVKM. After removal of 3 bases from V and 3 bases from J, the junction contained 5 bases not matched to a gene. This CDR3 is 15 amino acids long. CDR3 loop: CASSFGAGVTDTQYF. The CDR3 DNA sequence: TGTGCCAGCAGTTTTGGAGCGGGAGTGACAGATACGCAGTATTTT.

This clone has a handful of counts. The rearrangement uses TRBV28 and TRBJ2-1; D is perhaps TRBD2 (5 bases). V was clipped by 3 bases and J by 9 bases, with 15 bases between them. Germline V CDR1 and CDR2: MDHEN, SYDVKM. CDR3 size: 14 residues. CDR3 residues: CASSFVGAEVEQFF. The DNA of the CDR3 is TGTGCCAGCAGTTTTGTGGGAGCTGAGGTTGAGCAGTTCTTC.

The V and J genes are TRBV28 and TRBJ2-7; 8 nucleotides match TRBD2. CDR3 length: 15 residues. Germline values: CDR1 MDHEN, CDR2 SYDVKM. V was clipped by 2 bases and J by 4 bases; unmatched bases: 7. The CDR3 coding sequence is TGTGCCAGCAGTTTAGAGTCGGGAGGGCCGTACGAGCAGTACTTC. Amino acids: CASSLESGGPYEQYF.

This clone occurred a few times. CDR3 coding DNA: TGTGCCAGCAGCTTAGCGGACGGGGGGCGAGAGACCCAGTACTTC. It translates to CASSLADGGRETQYF. This chain uses TRBV7-8 with TRBJ2-5; TRBD2 might be the D (7 bases). The CDR3 has 15 amino acids. Germline loops: CDR1 SGHVS, CDR2 FQNEAQ. Trimming took off 0 bases at V and 4 bases at J, with 12 bases between the two ends.

The DNA of the CDR3 is TGTGCCTGGAGTCCGACTAGCGGGAGGGTTTTCGGGCAGTACTTC. Protein: CAWSPTSGRVFGQYF. V and J are TRBV30 and TRBJ2-7, with 14 bases identical to TRBD2. The V gene end was trimmed by 2 bases and the J gene end by 9 bases; junction bases not matched to a gene: 9. This CDR3 has 15 residues. The germline V gene has CDR1 GTSNPN and CDR2 SVGIG (reference sequence).

This chain links TRBV4-2 with TRBJ1-1; D gene unclear. The CDR3 totals 16 residues. Trimming took off 3 bases at V and 5 bases at J, with 19 bases between the two ends. CDR1 and CDR2 from the germline V gene are LGHNA and YNFKEQ. DNA of the CDR3: TGTGCCAGCAGCCATAAAGACGGCCCGGGGAGTACTGAAGCTTTCTTT. Residues: CASSHKDGPGSTEAFF.

This chain joins TRBV18 and TRBJ2-5; 10 positions match TRBD2. Trimming cost V 2 bases and J 0 bases; bases outside gene matches: 6. CDR1 is KGHSH and CDR2 is LQKENI in the germline V gene. CDR3 length: 17 residues. For the CDR3, the DNA is TGTGCCAGCTCACCAATCAGCGGGAGGGGATACCAAGAGACCCAGTACTTC. Its protein product is CASSPISGRGYQETQYF. Together with reference TRBV18 and TRBJ2-5, the CDR3 gives the full variable domain: NAGVMQNPRHLVRRRGQEARLRCSPMKGHSHVYWYRQLPEEGLKFMVYLQKENIIDESGMPKERFSAEFPKEGPSILRIQQVVRGDSAAYFCASSPISGRGYQETQYFGPGTRLLVL.